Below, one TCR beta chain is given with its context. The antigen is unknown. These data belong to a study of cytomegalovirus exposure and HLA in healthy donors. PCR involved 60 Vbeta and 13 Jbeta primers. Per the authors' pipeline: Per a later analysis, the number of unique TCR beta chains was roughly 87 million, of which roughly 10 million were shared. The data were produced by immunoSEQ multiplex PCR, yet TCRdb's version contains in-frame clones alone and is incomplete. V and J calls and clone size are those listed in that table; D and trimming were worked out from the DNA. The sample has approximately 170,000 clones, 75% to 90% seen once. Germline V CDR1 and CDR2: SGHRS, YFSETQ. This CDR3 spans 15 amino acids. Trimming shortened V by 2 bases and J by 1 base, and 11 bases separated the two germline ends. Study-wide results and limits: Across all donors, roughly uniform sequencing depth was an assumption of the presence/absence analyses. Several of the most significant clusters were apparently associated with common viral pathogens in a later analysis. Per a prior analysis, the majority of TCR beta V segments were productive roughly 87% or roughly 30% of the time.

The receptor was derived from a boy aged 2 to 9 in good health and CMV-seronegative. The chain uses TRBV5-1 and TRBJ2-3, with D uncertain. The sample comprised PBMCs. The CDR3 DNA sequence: TGCGCCAGCAGCTTAGCAGGTATTGGCACAGATACGCAGTATTTT. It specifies CASSLAGIGTDTQYF.